This TCR beta chain derives from a study of cytomegalovirus exposure and HLA in healthy donors. The CDR3 totals 15 residues. The junction had 8 bases not matched to a gene; V was cut back by 4 bases and J by 4 bases. Per the germline V gene, CDR1 is LGHNA and CDR2 is YSLEER. The PCR was carried out with 60 Vbeta primers and 13 Jbeta primers. TCRdb keeps only in-frame clones here, not all; method: immunoSEQ multiplex PCR. The sample data list about 74,000 clones. Overall study results and limits: Later genetic work tied a missense DCLRE1C variant to beta-chain V and J trimming.

Concerning this clone: Its antigen remains unknown.

This receptor was taken from a female donor in good health and CMV-seropositive. Material for sequencing was PBMCs. The V gene is TRBV4-3, the J gene TRBJ1-2, with 8 bases lining up with TRBD1. In nucleotides, the CDR3 is TGCGCCAGCAGCCGAGCCGGACAGGGCGGCTATGGCTACACCTTC. It encodes CASSRAGQGGYGYTF.